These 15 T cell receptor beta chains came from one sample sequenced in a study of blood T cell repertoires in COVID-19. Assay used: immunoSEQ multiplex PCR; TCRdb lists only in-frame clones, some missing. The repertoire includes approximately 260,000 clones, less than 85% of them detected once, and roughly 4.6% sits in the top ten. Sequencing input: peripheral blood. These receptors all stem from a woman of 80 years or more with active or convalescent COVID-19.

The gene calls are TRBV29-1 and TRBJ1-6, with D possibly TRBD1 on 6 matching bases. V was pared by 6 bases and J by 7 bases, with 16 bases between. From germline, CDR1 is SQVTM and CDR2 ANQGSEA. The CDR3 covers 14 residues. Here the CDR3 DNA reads TGCAGCGTAAGATCGACAGGCGAAAATTCACCCCTCCACTTT. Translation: CSVRSTGENSPLHF.

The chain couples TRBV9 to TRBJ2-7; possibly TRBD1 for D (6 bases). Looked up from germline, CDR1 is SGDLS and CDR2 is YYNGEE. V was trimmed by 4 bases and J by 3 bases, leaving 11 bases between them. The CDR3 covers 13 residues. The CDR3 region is CASSFRTDYEQYF. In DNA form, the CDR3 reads TGTGCCAGCAGCTTCCGGACAGACTACGAGCAGTACTTC.

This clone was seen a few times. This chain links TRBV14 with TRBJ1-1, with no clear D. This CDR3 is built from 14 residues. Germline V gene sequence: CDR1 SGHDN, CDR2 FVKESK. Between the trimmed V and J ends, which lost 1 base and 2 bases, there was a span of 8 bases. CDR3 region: CASSQGAGNTEAFF. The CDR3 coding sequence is TGTGCCAGCAGCCAAGGGGCGGGTAACACTGAAGCTTTCTTT.

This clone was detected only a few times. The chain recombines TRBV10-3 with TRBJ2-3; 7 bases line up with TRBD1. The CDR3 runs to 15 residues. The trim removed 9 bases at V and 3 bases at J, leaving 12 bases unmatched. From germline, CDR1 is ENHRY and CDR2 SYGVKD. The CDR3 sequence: CAIVDRDPMTDTQYF. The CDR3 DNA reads TGTGCCATTGTAGACAGGGATCCGATGACAGATACGCAGTATTTT.

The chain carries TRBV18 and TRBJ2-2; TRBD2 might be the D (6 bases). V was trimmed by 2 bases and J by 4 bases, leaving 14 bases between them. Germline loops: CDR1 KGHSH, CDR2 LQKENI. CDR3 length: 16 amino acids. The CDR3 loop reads CASSPVQAGPTGELFF. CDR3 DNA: TGTGCCAGCTCACCAGTTCAGGCGGGACCCACCGGGGAGCTGTTTTTT.

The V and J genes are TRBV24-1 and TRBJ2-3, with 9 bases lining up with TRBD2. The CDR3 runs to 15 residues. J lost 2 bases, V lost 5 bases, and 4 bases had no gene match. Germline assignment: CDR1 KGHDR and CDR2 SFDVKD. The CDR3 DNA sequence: TGTGCCACCAGTGTGCCTAGCGGGAACACAGATACGCAGTATTTT. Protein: CATSVPSGNTDTQYF.

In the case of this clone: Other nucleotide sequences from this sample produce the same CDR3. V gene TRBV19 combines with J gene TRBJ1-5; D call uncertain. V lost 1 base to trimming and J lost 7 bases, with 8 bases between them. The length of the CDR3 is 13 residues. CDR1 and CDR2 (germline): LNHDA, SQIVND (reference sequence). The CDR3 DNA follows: TGTGCCAGTAGTATAGGACGGGGACAGCCCCAGCATTTT. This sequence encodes CASSIGRGQPQHF.

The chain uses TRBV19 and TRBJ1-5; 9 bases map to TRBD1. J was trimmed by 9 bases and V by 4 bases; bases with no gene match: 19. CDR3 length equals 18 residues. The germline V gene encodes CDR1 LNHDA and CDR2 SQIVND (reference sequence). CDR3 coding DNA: TGTGCCAGTAGTACTCAAGGCCGCGGGGGACAGGGAGGGCGGCCCCAGCATTTT. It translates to CASSTQGRGGQGGRPQHF. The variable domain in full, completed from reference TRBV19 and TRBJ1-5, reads DGGITQSPKYLFRKEGQNVTLSCEQNLNHDAMYWYRQDPGQGLRLIYYSQIVNDFQKGDIAEGYSVSREKKESFPLTVTSAQKNPTAFYLCASSTQGRGGQGGRPQHFGDGTRLSIL.

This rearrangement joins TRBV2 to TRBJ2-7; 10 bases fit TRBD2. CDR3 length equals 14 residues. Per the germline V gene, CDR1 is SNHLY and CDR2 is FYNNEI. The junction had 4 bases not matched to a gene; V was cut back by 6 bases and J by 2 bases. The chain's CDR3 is CASSRLAGPYEQYF. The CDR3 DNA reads TGTGCCAGCAGCCGACTAGCGGGCCCCTACGAGCAGTACTTC. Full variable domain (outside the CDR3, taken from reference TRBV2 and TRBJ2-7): EPEVTQTPSHQVTQMGQEVILRCVPISNHLYFYWYRQILGQKVEFLVSFYNNEISEKSEIFDDQFSVERPDGSNFTLKIRSTKLEDSAMYFCASSRLAGPYEQYFGPGTRLTVT.

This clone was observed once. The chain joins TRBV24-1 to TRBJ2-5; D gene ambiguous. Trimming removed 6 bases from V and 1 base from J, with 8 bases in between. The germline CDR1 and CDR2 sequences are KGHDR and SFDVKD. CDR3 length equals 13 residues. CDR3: CATSSPGQETQYF. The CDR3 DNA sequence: TGTGCCACCAGTAGCCCAGGCCAAGAGACCCAGTACTTC.

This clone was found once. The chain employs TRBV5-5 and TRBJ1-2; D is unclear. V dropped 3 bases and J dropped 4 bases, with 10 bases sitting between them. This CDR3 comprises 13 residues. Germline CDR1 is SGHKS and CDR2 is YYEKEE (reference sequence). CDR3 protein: CASSSQVIYGYTF. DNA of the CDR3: TGTGCCAGCAGCTCCCAGGTGATCTATGGCTACACCTTC.

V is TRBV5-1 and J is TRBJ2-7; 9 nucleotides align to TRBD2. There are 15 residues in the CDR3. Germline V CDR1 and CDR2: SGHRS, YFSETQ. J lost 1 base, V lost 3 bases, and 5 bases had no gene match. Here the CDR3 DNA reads TGCGCCAGCAGCTGGGGACTAGCCGAGTCCTACGAGCAGTACTTC. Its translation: CASSWGLAESYEQYF. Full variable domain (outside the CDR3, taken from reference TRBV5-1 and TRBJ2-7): KAGVTQTPRYLIKTRGQQVTLSCSPISGHRSVSWYQQTPGQGLQFLFEYFSETQRNKGNFPGRFSGRQFSNSRSEMNVSTLELGDSALYLCASSWGLAESYEQYFGPGTRLTVT.

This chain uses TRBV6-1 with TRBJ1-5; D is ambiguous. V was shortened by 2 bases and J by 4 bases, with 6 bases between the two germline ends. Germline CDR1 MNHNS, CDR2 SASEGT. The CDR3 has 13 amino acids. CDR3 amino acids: CASSEWRNQPQHF. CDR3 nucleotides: TGTGCCAGCAGTGAATGGAGGAATCAGCCCCAGCATTTT.

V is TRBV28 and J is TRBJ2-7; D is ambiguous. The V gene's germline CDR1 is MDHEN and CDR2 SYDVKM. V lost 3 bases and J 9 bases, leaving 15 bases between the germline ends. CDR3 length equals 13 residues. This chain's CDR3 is CASSLARGLGQYF. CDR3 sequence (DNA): TGTGCCAGCAGTTTGGCCCGCGGTCTCGGGCAGTACTTC.

The CDR3, as DNA: TGTGCCAGCAGTCCGGGGACAGTCCTTAGCAATCAGCCCCAGCATTTT. As protein: CASSPGTVLSNQPQHF. The chain is built from TRBV27 and TRBJ1-5, with 7 bases matching TRBD1. CDR3 length equals 16 residues. Per the germline V gene, CDR1 is MNHEY and CDR2 is SMNVEV (reference sequence). J gave up 0 bases and V 5 bases, and 7 bases lay outside the gene matches.